This entry lists 11 T cell receptor beta chains sequenced from one sample in a study of cytomegalovirus exposure and HLA in healthy donors. The PCR was carried out with 60 Vbeta primers and 13 Jbeta primers. The protocol was immunoSEQ multiplex PCR, while the TCRdb copy is restricted to in-frame clones and leaves out a portion. This repertoire shows nearly 110,000 clones, approximately 81% found once; its top ten account for approximately 2.2%. Sequencing used PBMCs. Receptors were obtained from a man aged 25 to 40 in good health and CMV-seronegative.

The rearrangement joins TRBV4-1 to TRBJ1-4; 7 bases line up with TRBD1. Germline V gene data show CDR1 as MGHRA and CDR2 as YSYEKL. This CDR3 has 15 residues. The trim removed 6 bases at V and 7 bases at J, leaving 11 bases unmatched. The CDR3 here is CASSLDGQAGEKLFF. As DNA, the CDR3 is TGCGCCAGCAGTTTAGATGGACAGGCGGGTGAAAAACTGTTTTTT.

Only one count was recorded for this clone. This CDR3 reads CASSVTGGNTEAFF. CDR3 nucleotides: TGTGCCAGCAGTGTTACAGGGGGAAACACTGAAGCTTTCTTT. The V gene is TRBV6-1, the J gene TRBJ1-1; 8 nucleotides line up with TRBD1. The germline gives CDR1 MNHNS, CDR2 SASEGT. With 4 bases clipped from V and 2 bases from J, the junction kept 3 bases outside the gene matches. The CDR3 extends over 14 amino acids.

The V and J genes are TRBV9 and TRBJ2-1; 14 nucleotides match TRBD2. With 0 bases clipped from V and 14 bases from J, the junction kept 10 bases outside the gene matches. CDR1 is SGDLS and CDR2 is YYNGEE in the germline V gene. This CDR3 comprises 16 residues. The CDR3 sequence is CASSVVIFGTSGREFF. Written as DNA, the CDR3 is TGTGCCAGCAGCGTAGTCATCTTTGGGACTAGCGGGAGAGAGTTCTTC. Full variable domain (remainder filled in from reference TRBV9 and TRBJ2-1): DSGVTQTPKHLITATGQRVTLRCSPRSGDLSVYWYQQSLDQGLQFLIQYYNGEERAKGNILERFSAQQFPDLHSELNLSSLELGDSALYFCASSVVIFGTSGREFFGPGTRLTVL.

The chain carries TRBV30 and TRBJ1-6; D might be TRBD1 (5 bases). The CDR3 is 14 residues long. Germline V gives CDR1 GTSNPN, CDR2 SVGIG (reference sequence). The V gene lost 2 bases and the J gene lost 1 base, with 6 bases spanning the gap. CDR3 sequence: CAWSQGSYNSPLHF. The CDR3 DNA reads TGTGCCTGGAGTCAGGGTTCCTATAATTCACCCCTCCACTTT.

The CDR3 reads CASSLRGAKNIQYF. CDR3 nucleotide sequence: TGTGCCAGCAGTTTACGGGGGGCCAAAAACATTCAGTACTTC. V gene TRBV27 combines with J gene TRBJ2-4; a possible D gene is TRBD2 (6 bases). CDR3 size: 14 residues. CDR1 and CDR2 from the germline V gene are MNHEY and SMNVEV (reference sequence). Trimming cost V 2 bases and J 1 base, with 6 bases left between them.

The chain combines TRBV20-1 with TRBJ1-2, with D possibly TRBD1 on 6 matching bases. V lost 0 bases, J lost 14 bases, and 13 bases lay in between. Germline assignment: CDR1 DFQATT and CDR2 SNEGSKA (reference sequence). The CDR3 loop spans 11 amino acids. The CDR3 region is CSARDDRSQTF. The CDR3 nucleotides read TGCAGTGCTAGAGATGACAGGTCCCAGACCTTC.

The chain recombines TRBV30 with TRBJ1-5; no clear D. Germline-derived CDR1 and CDR2 are GTSNPN and SVGIG (reference sequence). Trimming left V 4 bases short and J 2 bases short, with 9 bases between. The CDR3 extends over 13 amino acids. CDR3 residues: CAWNRAGNQPQHF. DNA of the CDR3: TGTGCCTGGAACCGAGCGGGCAATCAGCCCCAGCATTTT.

The gene calls are TRBV10-3 and TRBJ2-1; TRBD1 matches 8 bases. The CDR3 covers 13 residues. Germline V CDR1 and CDR2: ENHRY, SYGVKD. The V gene end was trimmed by 10 bases and the J gene end by 8 bases; junction bases not matched to a gene: 10. CDR3 in amino acids: CATTGGLRDEQFF. The CDR3 DNA is TGTGCCACCACAGGGGGACTCCGGGATGAGCAGTTCTTC.

The chain is built from TRBV13 and TRBJ2-1, with 7 bases lining up with TRBD2. Germline CDR1 reads PRHDT; CDR2 reads FYEKMQ (reference sequence). Trimming at V came to 4 bases and at J to 6 bases, leaving 6 bases not matched to a gene. The CDR3 extends over 14 amino acids. The DNA of the CDR3 is TGTGCCAGCAGCTCCGGACTAGTAGCCAATGAGCAGTTCTTC. Translated: CASSSGLVANEQFF.

This clone occurred a few times. The chain carries TRBV28 and TRBJ1-1, with D tentatively TRBD1 (6 bases). Germline loops: CDR1 MDHEN, CDR2 SYDVKM. The V end lost 2 bases, the J end lost 8 bases, and 18 bases lay between the germline ends. The CDR3 sequence is 15 residues long. CDR3 coding DNA: TGTGCCAGCAGTTTAACCAGGCGGTACAGGGACGAAGCTTTCTTT. Translation: CASSLTRRYRDEAFF.

This sequence joins TRBV11-1 and TRBJ2-3; TRBD2 matches 10 bases. The germline CDR1 and CDR2 sequences are SGHAT and FQDESV (reference sequence). The CDR3 contains 15 residues. Trimming at V came to 1 base and at J to 3 bases, leaving 1 base not matched to a gene. Here the CDR3 reads CASSLGAGGTDTQYF. CDR3 nucleotides: TGTGCCAGCAGCTTAGGAGCGGGAGGGACAGATACGCAGTATTTT.